These T cell receptor beta chains were read from a single sample in a study of T cells in Graves' hyperthyroidism and ophthalmopathy. From the multiplex PCR reads, TCRdb called clonotypes with MiXCR, one entry per CDR3 protein. The data show some 600,000 distinct CDR3 sequences, about 14% seen once. The specimen was blood. The receptor source for this set is a woman in her 30s with Graves' hyperthyroidism that later progressed to Graves' ophthalmopathy. CDR3s include the opening cysteine and the closing phenylalanine or tryptophan. The order of the fields is clone size, V gene, D gene, J gene, CDR3 protein, CDR3 DNA. D genes are given only for firm matches. Not all rows give a size; the values are once, few, many and, for expanded clones, a class.

>-|TRBV7-9|-|TRBJ2-7
CASSSSRDILSYEQYF
TGTGCCAGCAGCTCGAGCCGGGACATTCTCTCCTACGAGCAGTACTTC
>few|TRBV19|TRBD1|TRBJ1-5
CASTGSRQGNSMQPQHF
TGTGCCAGTACCGGATCAAGACAGGGGAATTCTATGCAGCCCCAGCATTTT
>-|TRBV6-1|TRBD1|TRBJ1-4
CASSRDRAFEKLFF
TGTGCCAGCAGTAGGGACAGGGCGTTTGAAAAACTGTTTTTT
>many|TRBV7-2|-|TRBJ2-1
CASSLQGLEQFF
TGTGCCAGCAGCTTGCAGGGATTGGAACAGTTCTTC
>many|TRBV7-2|-|TRBJ2-7
CASSRRPTGSYEQYF
TGTGCCAGCAGTCGCCGGCCCACCGGGTCCTACGAGCAGTACTTC
>-|TRBV6-2/TRBV6-3|TRBD2|TRBJ2-3
CASSTWGLAGVLTDTQYF
TGTGCCAGCAGCACTTGGGGACTAGCGGGAGTTCTCACAGATACGCAGTATTTT
>few|TRBV7-9|TRBD1|TRBJ1-2
CASSLALRDSLSNYGYTF
TGTGCCAGCAGCTTAGCCCTGCGGGACAGCTTGTCTAACTATGGCTACACCTTC
>many|TRBV6-2/TRBV6-3|-|TRBJ2-1
CASSQPGLSTNEQFF
TGTGCCAGCAGTCAACCGGGTCTGTCGACTAATGAGCAGTTCTTC
>-|TRBV12-3/TRBV12-4|-|TRBJ1-6
CASSPNLDYFYNSPLHF
TGTGCCAGCAGCCCTAACTTGGATTACTTTTATAATTCACCCCTCCACTTT
>many|TRBV2|-|TRBJ1-3
CASELGTFAGNTIYF
TGTGCCAGCGAGTTGGGGACGTTCGCTGGAAACACCATATATTTT